What follows are 22 T cell receptor beta chains derived from one specimen sequenced in a study of beta chain features in type 1 diabetes. Study conclusions and caveats: People with Type 1 diabetes carried modestly yet significantly shorter TCRB CDR3s in all four CD4+ subsets.

No cognate antigen is known for these TCRs. Expressed TCRB transcripts were sequenced because the isolated RNA had all been reverse transcribed beforehand. TCRdb's table, derived via immunoSEQ multiplex PCR, lists solely in-frame clones and lacks some. The table includes under 300,000 clones, approximately 16% detected once. Sample: naive CD4+ T cells from blood. These receptors originate from a man aged 25-40 years with type 1 diabetes.

The rearrangement links TRBV11-2 to TRBJ2-2; TRBD2 might be the D (6 bases). The CDR3 has 13 amino acids. Germline V gives CDR1 SGHAT, CDR2 FQNNGV. V lost 3 bases and J 6 bases, leaving 8 bases between the germline ends. For the CDR3, the DNA is TGTGCCAGCAGCTTCCCGGGGGCCGGGGAGCTGTTTTTT. Its translation: CASSFPGAGELFF.

This chain connects TRBV7-2 to TRBJ2-1, with TRBD2 identical over 11 bases. The V gene's germline CDR1 is SGHTA and CDR2 FQGNSA. The CDR3 length is 16 residues. V dropped 5 bases and J dropped 0; count of bases not matched to a gene: 3. In nucleotides, the CDR3 is TGTGCCAGCAGCCCGGGACTAGCGGCCTCCTACAATGAGCAGTTCTTC. Translated, it gives CASSPGLAASYNEQFF. Variable domain in full (rest from reference TRBV7-2 and TRBJ2-1): GAGVSQSPSNKVTEKGKDVELRCDPISGHTALYWYRQSLGQGLEFLIYFQGNSAPDKSGLPSDRFSAERTGGSVSTLTIQRTQQEDSAVYLCASSPGLAASYNEQFFGPGTRLTVL.

This clone was counted a few times. V is TRBV29-1 and J is TRBJ1-2; tentatively, D is TRBD1 (5 bases). CDR1 SQVTM and CDR2 ANQGSEA come from the germline V gene. This CDR3 spans 11 amino acids. V lost 7 bases to trimming and J lost 5 bases, with 11 bases between them. The CDR3 loop reads CSEGTLYGYTF. DNA for the CDR3: TGCAGCGAGGGGACTCTTTATGGCTACACCTTC.

This chain joins TRBV12-2 and TRBJ2-3. TRBV12-2 is marked as a pseudogene. The length of the CDR3 is 13 residues. In nucleotides, the CDR3 is TGTGCAAGTCGCCTGGGTTCGGCAGATACGCAGTATTTT. This sequence encodes CASRLGSADTQYF.

This clone showed up just a few times. The rearrangement links TRBV11-1 to TRBJ2-5; possibly TRBD1 for D (5 bases). The CDR3 sequence is 14 residues long. CDR1 is SGHAT and CDR2 is FQDESV in the germline V gene (reference sequence). The V and J ends lost 5 bases and 4 bases respectively, with 14 bases between them. Here the CDR3 DNA reads TGTGCCAGCAGCCCGTCCTTCCAGGGAGAGACCCAGTACTTC. Translating gives CASSPSFQGETQYF.

The chain links TRBV4-1 to TRBJ2-7, with 10 bases matching TRBD1. J lost 2 bases, V lost 4 bases, and 5 bases had no gene match. This CDR3 spans 15 amino acids. Germline V lookup: CDR1 MGHRA, CDR2 YSYEKL. DNA for the CDR3: TGCGCCAGCAGCCGGACAGGGGGTGCCACCTACGAGCAGTACTTC. Translated: CASSRTGGATYEQYF.

This clone has only a few counts. The V call is TRBV29-1, the J call TRBJ1-1; D may be TRBD1 (6 bases). From germline, CDR1 is SQVTM and CDR2 ANQGSEA. The ends were cut back, 5 bases at V and 5 bases at J, with 12 bases in the middle. The CDR3 is made up of 12 amino acids. The CDR3 DNA sequence: TGCAGCGTTCAAGGGGGGGAAACTGAAGCTTTCTTT. Translating gives CSVQGGETEAFF. Together with reference TRBV29-1 and TRBJ1-1, the CDR3 gives the full variable domain: SAVISQKPSRDICQRGTSLTIQCQVDSQVTMMFWYRQQPGQSLTLIATANQGSEATYESGFVIDKFPISRPNLTFSTLTVSNMSPEDSSIYLCSVQGGETEAFFGQGTRLTVV.

Only a few counts were recorded for this clone. This chain joins TRBV15 and TRBJ2-1; D is perhaps TRBD1 or TRBD2 (5 bases each). This CDR3 is built from 11 residues. Looked up from germline, CDR1 is LNHNV and CDR2 is YYDKDF (reference sequence). Trimming removed 0 bases at V and 13 bases at J, with 7 bases between. The CDR3 sequence is CATSRDRDQFF. Written as DNA, the CDR3 is TGTGCCACCAGCAGAGACAGGGACCAGTTCTTC.

This clone was detected only a few times. The chain has TRBV20-1 and TRBJ2-3; no definite D call. Trimming removed 4 bases at V and 6 bases at J, with 8 bases between. Per the germline V gene, CDR1 is DFQATT and CDR2 is SNEGSKA (reference sequence). The CDR3 extends over 11 amino acids. CDR3 in DNA: TGCAGTGCTAAAACTTCGGATACGCAGTATTTT. Residues: CSAKTSDTQYF.

This clone turned up a few times. The rearrangement links TRBV4-1 to TRBJ1-5, with D perhaps TRBD1 (6 bases). Germline loops: CDR1 MGHRA, CDR2 YSYEKL. V was clipped by 0 bases and J by 2 bases, with 14 bases between them. This CDR3 contains 17 residues. The CDR3 is CASSQDLVRGRNQPQHF. The DNA for the CDR3 is TGCGCCAGCAGCCAAGATCTGGTCAGGGGTCGCAATCAGCCCCAGCATTTT.

This clone showed up just a few times. The V call is TRBV10-3, the J call TRBJ2-7; D might be TRBD1 (7 bases). V gave up 3 bases and J gave up 2 bases, with 8 bases separating them. The germline CDR1 and CDR2 sequences are ENHRY and SYGVKD. The CDR3 is 13 residues long. CDR3 in amino acids: CAISDRGAYEQYF. The DNA of the CDR3 is TGTGCCATCAGTGACAGGGGGGCCTACGAGCAGTACTTC.

This clone was detected only a few times. The chain recombines TRBV29-1 with TRBJ2-3; 9 nucleotides line up with TRBD1. The V segment lost 5 bases and the J segment 3 bases; nucleotides outside the gene matches: 9. The CDR3 extends over 15 amino acids. Germline V gene sequence: CDR1 SQVTM, CDR2 ANQGSEA. The CDR3 loop reads CSVLRDRVLTDTQYF. For the CDR3, the DNA is TGCAGCGTTCTCCGGGACAGGGTTTTAACAGATACGCAGTATTTT.

CDR3 loop: CASSPYIGESYNEQFF. DNA for the CDR3: TGTGCCAGCAGCCCGTATATAGGCGAATCCTACAATGAGCAGTTCTTC. V gene TRBV14 combines with J gene TRBJ2-1; D unclear. Per the germline V gene, CDR1 is SGHDN and CDR2 is FVKESK. The V gene lost 4 bases and the J gene lost 1 base, with 14 bases spanning the gap. The CDR3 has 16 residues. Supplemented by reference TRBV14 and TRBJ2-1, the full variable domain reads EAGVTQFPSHSVIEKGQTVTLRCDPISGHDNLYWYRRVMGKEIKFLLHFVKESKQDESGMPNNRFLAERTGGTYSTLKVQPAELEDSGVYFCASSPYIGESYNEQFFGPGTRLTVL.

The genes are TRBV7-2 and TRBJ2-7, with TRBD2 matching 7 bases. Germline values: CDR1 SGHTA, CDR2 FQGNSA. With V trimmed by 4 bases and J by 3 bases, 6 bases remained unmatched. This CDR3 comprises 14 residues. The CDR3 region is CASSSTPGGYEQYF. The CDR3, as DNA: TGTGCCAGCAGCTCCACTCCGGGGGGCTACGAGCAGTACTTC.

This chain links TRBV9 with TRBJ2-1; TRBD1 matches 7 bases. The CDR3 is 14 residues long. CDR1 SGDLS and CDR2 YYNGEE come from the germline V gene. Trimming removed 0 bases from V and 9 bases from J; junction bases left unmatched: 6. The DNA for the CDR3 is TGTGCCAGCAGCGTAGGGACTCCAGGGGGTGAGCAGTTCTTC. Encoded protein: CASSVGTPGGEQFF.

The gene calls are TRBV14 and TRBJ1-5; unclear D gene. Trimming pared 3 bases from V and 6 bases from J, leaving 9 bases between. The germline gives CDR1 SGHDN, CDR2 FVKESK. The CDR3 runs to 13 residues. The CDR3: CASSQWSAQPQHF. Here the CDR3 DNA reads TGTGCCAGCAGCCAGTGGAGTGCTCAGCCCCAGCATTTT.

This clone came up a few times. The identical CDR3 is also encoded by other nucleotide sequences in the sample. V is TRBV5-1 and J is TRBJ2-7, with 7 bases lining up with TRBD1. The V and J ends lost 1 base and 0 bases, in that order; junction bases with no gene match: 1. CDR1 SGHRS and CDR2 YFSETQ come from the germline V gene. The CDR3 length is 14 residues. CDR3 bases: TGCGCCAGCAGCTTGACAGGGGACTCCTACGAGCAGTACTTC. It yields the protein CASSLTGDSYEQYF.

The chain combines TRBV14 with TRBJ2-5; TRBD1 matches at 8 bases. The germline CDR1 and CDR2 sequences are SGHDN and FVKESK. The length of the CDR3 is 16 residues. V trimming: 1 base; J trimming: 4 bases; junction bases outside the gene matches: 8. CDR3 bases: TGTGCCAGCAGCCAAGCCGACAGGGGACTTTTAGAGACCCAGTACTTC. Amino acid sequence: CASSQADRGLLETQYF.

The rearrangement links TRBV20-1 to TRBJ1-5; no definite D call. V was shortened by 1 base and J by 10 bases, with 8 bases between the two germline ends. The length of the CDR3 is 11 residues. Germline V gene sequence: CDR1 DFQATT, CDR2 SNEGSKA (reference sequence). DNA for the CDR3: TGCAGTGCTAGAGGGGCAGGACCCCAGCATTTT. Amino acid sequence: CSARGAGPQHF.

This sequence joins TRBV27 and TRBJ2-6; 9 bases are shared with TRBD1. CDR3 length: 18 amino acids. The germline CDR1 and CDR2 sequences are MNHEY and SMNVEV (reference sequence). V shed 1 base and J 4 bases; nucleotides not matched to a gene: 8. CDR3 loop: CASSLFSGQGSGANVLTF. Here the CDR3 DNA reads TGTGCCAGCAGTTTATTCTCGGGACAGGGCTCCGGGGCCAACGTCCTGACTTTC. The variable domain in full, completed from reference TRBV27 and TRBJ2-6, reads EAQVTQNPRYLITVTGKKLTVTCSQNMNHEYMSWYRQDPGLGLRQIYYSMNVEVTDKGDVPEGYKVSRKEKRNFPLILESPSPNQTSLYFCASSLFSGQGSGANVLTFGAGSRLTVL.

This clone showed up just a few times. The rearrangement links TRBV15 to TRBJ1-2, with 7 bases matching TRBD1. This CDR3 is built from 14 residues. In germline, CDR1 is LNHNV, CDR2 YYDKDF (reference sequence). The ends lost 4 bases at V and 2 bases at J; junction bases unmatched: 4. The CDR3 sequence is CATSIDRANYGYTF. The CDR3, as DNA: TGTGCCACCAGCATAGACAGGGCGAACTATGGCTACACCTTC.

The V and J genes are TRBV7-2 and TRBJ2-3; possibly TRBD1 or TRBD2 for D (5 bases each). Trimming took off 5 bases at V and 4 bases at J, with 10 bases between the two ends. CDR1 SGHTA and CDR2 FQGNSA come from the germline V gene. The CDR3 is made up of 13 amino acids. CDR3 in DNA: TGTGCCAGCAGCCCTCGGGGCGCAGATACGCAGTATTTT. Translated: CASSPRGADTQYF.